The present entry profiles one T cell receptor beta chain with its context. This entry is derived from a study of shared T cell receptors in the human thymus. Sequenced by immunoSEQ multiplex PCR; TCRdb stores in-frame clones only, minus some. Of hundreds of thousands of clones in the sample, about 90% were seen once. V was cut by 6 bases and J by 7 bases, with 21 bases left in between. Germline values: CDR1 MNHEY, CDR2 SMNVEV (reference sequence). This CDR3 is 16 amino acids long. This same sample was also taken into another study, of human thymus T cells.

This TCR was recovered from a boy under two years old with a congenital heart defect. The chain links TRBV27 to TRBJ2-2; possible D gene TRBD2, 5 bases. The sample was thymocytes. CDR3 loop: CASREGEGWSRGELFF. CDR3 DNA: TGTGCCAGCAGGGAAGGAGAGGGATGGTCCCGCGGGGAGCTGTTTTTT.